These 20 T cell receptor beta chains came from one sample sequenced in a study of immune evolution from preneoplasia to lung adenocarcinoma. Produced via immunoSEQ multiplex PCR; TCRdb's table is partial and in-frame only. The sample has roughly 5,500 clones; 80% to 90% are singletons. Material for sequencing was FFPE adjacent normal lung tissue. The receptors here all came from a donor aged 70 or over with lung adenocarcinoma.

The genes are TRBV5-1 and TRBJ2-1; TRBD2 might be the D (6 bases). With 0 bases removed from V and 4 bases from J, the gap between germline ends came to 11 bases. This CDR3 spans 15 amino acids. Germline assignment: CDR1 SGHRS and CDR2 YFSETQ. The CDR3 protein is CASSLALANYNEQFF. In DNA, the CDR3 is TGCGCCAGCAGCTTGGCCCTAGCGAATTACAATGAGCAGTTCTTC.

The rearrangement uses TRBV4-3 and TRBJ2-1; possibly TRBD2 for D (6 bases). The CDR3 loop spans 16 amino acids. Germline V lookup: CDR1 LGHNA, CDR2 YSLEER. Between the trimmed V and J ends, which lost 0 bases and 4 bases, there was a span of 13 bases. This CDR3 is CASSQDRGYQYNEQFF. CDR3 nucleotides: TGCGCCAGCAGCCAAGATCGGGGGTACCAGTACAATGAGCAGTTCTTC.

The CDR3 nucleotides are TGCGCCAGCAGCCCGCGCGCGGGACAGGGGATATACGAGCAGTACTTC. It codes for CASSPRAGQGIYEQYF. The rearrangement joins TRBV4-1 to TRBJ2-7; 10 bases match TRBD1. The CDR3 spans 16 residues. With V trimmed by 4 bases and J by 4 bases, 10 bases remained unmatched. CDR1 and CDR2 from the germline V gene are MGHRA and YSYEKL.

V usage is TRBV7-2 and J usage is TRBJ1-2; tentatively, D is TRBD1 (5 bases). Germline V gene sequence: CDR1 SGHTA, CDR2 FQGNSA. Trimming pared 5 bases from V and 3 bases from J, leaving 10 bases between. The CDR3 is 13 residues long. The CDR3 loop reads CASSPQGDYGYTF. The DNA for the CDR3 is TGTGCCAGCAGCCCTCAGGGAGACTATGGCTACACCTTC.

In nucleotides, the CDR3 is TGCGCCAGCAGCTTGGCCGTTCTTACTGCAGGGGGCGAGCAGTACTTC. Its translation: CASSLAVLTAGGEQYF. The rearrangement uses TRBV5-1 and TRBJ2-7; 7 bases fit TRBD1. Germline loops: CDR1 SGHRS, CDR2 YFSETQ. The CDR3 length is 16 residues. V gave up 0 bases and J gave up 6 bases; unmatched junction bases: 12.

Comments on this clone: In the same sample, other DNA sequences code for this CDR3. J is TRBJ2-5 and V is TRBV18; 7 nucleotides line up with TRBD2. J was trimmed by 5 bases and V by 3 bases; bases with no gene match: 9. This CDR3 spans 15 amino acids. Germline V gene data show CDR1 as KGHSH and CDR2 as LQKENI. CDR3 loop: CASSPSSGPRETQYF. In DNA form, the CDR3 reads TGTGCCAGCTCACCCTCTAGCGGCCCTAGGGAGACCCAGTACTTC.

This sequence joins TRBV30 and TRBJ2-1, with 8 bases matching TRBD2. V shed 2 bases, J shed 9 bases, and the junction held 9 bases outside the gene matches. The CDR3 is 14 residues long. Germline V gene lookup returns CDR1 GTSNPN and CDR2 SVGIG (reference sequence). DNA for the CDR3: TGTGCCTGGAGTATGGGACTAGGTTCGAGTGAGCAGTTCTTC. Amino acid sequence: CAWSMGLGSSEQFF.

This clone occurred once. This chain uses TRBV18 with TRBJ1-2; 8 bases fit TRBD1. Germline V CDR1 and CDR2: KGHSH, LQKENI. V gave up 6 bases and J gave up 6 bases; unmatched junction bases: 9. This CDR3 is built from 14 residues. CDR3 sequence reads: CASSFGQGLDGYTF. The CDR3 DNA follows: TGTGCCAGCTCGTTCGGACAGGGCTTGGATGGCTACACCTTC.

The rearrangement uses TRBV5-1 and TRBJ1-1; D possibly corresponds to TRBD1 (5 bases). Germline V gives CDR1 SGHRS, CDR2 YFSETQ. The CDR3 covers 14 residues. V lost 5 bases and J lost 1, with 12 bases in between. The CDR3 bases are TGCGCCAGCAGGGAACGGGGGGGGAACACTGAAGCTTTCTTT. It encodes CASRERGGNTEAFF.

The chain carries TRBV29-1 and TRBJ1-1, with D possibly being TRBD1 (5 bases). The CDR3 has 14 residues. V lost 1 base and J lost 1, with 10 bases in between. Germline CDR1 SQVTM, CDR2 ANQGSEA. The CDR3 bases are TGCAGCGTTGAAGGGGGCAGGTGGAACACTGAAGCTTTCTTT. Its translation: CSVEGGRWNTEAFF.

CDR3 in amino acids: CASSLSHVTDTQYF. In nucleotides, the CDR3 is TGTGCCAGCAGCTTAAGCCACGTCACAGATACGCAGTATTTT. The chain is built from TRBV7-8 and TRBJ2-3; D not certain. CDR1 and CDR2 from the germline V gene are SGHVS and FQNEAQ. Trimming shortened V by 2 bases and J by 2 bases, and 8 bases separated the two germline ends. The CDR3 has 14 residues.

This chain connects TRBV6-5 to TRBJ2-7; TRBD2 aligns across 15 bases. Germline lookup yields CDR1 MNHEY and CDR2 SVGAGI. The trim removed 4 bases at V and 2 bases at J, leaving 0 bases unmatched. There are 15 residues in the CDR3. The CDR3 nucleotides are TGTGCCAGCAGTTGGACTAGCGGGAGGGCCTACGAGCAGTACTTC. Its protein is CASSWTSGRAYEQYF.

This clone was observed a few times. The chain uses TRBV5-6 and TRBJ2-7, with TRBD1 matching over 9 bases. The CDR3 has 15 amino acids. CDR1 SGHDT and CDR2 YYEEEE come from the germline V gene. V was pared by 3 bases and J by 4 bases, with 8 bases of the junction left unmatched. CDR3 sequence: CASSSPGTGKYEQYF. The CDR3 nucleotides are TGTGCCAGCAGCTCCCCCGGGACAGGGAAATACGAGCAGTACTTC.

A single count supports this clone. The chain recombines TRBV5-1 with TRBJ1-2; D is perhaps TRBD1 (5 bases). The germline V and J ends were trimmed by 4 bases and 8 bases, with 21 bases remaining between them. CDR1 SGHRS and CDR2 YFSETQ come from the germline V gene. The CDR3 runs 15 residues. CDR3 coding DNA: TGCGCCAGCAGCCCGGCCGGGACTACTTCCTACGGCTACACCTTC. Its translation is CASSPAGTTSYGYTF.

The chain couples TRBV21-1 to TRBJ1-2; the tabulated D call, TRBD1, remains unverified against the DNA. TRBV21-1 is an annotated pseudogene. This CDR3 comprises 13 residues. This CDR3 reads CASSKQGFYGYTF. The CDR3 DNA reads as TGTGCCAGCAGCAAACAGGGATTCTATGGCTACACCTTC.

A note on this clone: A junction boundary mismatches the germline segment, possibly from a read error. The gene calls are TRBV4-2 and TRBJ2-1; D unclear. Germline assignment: CDR1 LGHNA and CDR2 YNFKEQ. This CDR3 spans 14 amino acids. In DNA, the CDR3 is TGTGCCAGCAGCCAAGATCTGTTATATGGGAAGAGCGTCTTC. Its protein product is CASSQDLLYGKSVF.

This chain links TRBV29-1 with TRBJ2-2; a possible D gene is TRBD1 (5 bases). Trimming stripped 6 bases from V and 4 bases from J, with 6 bases between. CDR3 length: 11 residues. Germline V lookup: CDR1 SQVTM, CDR2 ANQGSEA. The CDR3 nucleotides are TGCAGCGTGGACACCACCGGGGAGCTGTTTTTT. The encoded protein is CSVDTTGELFF.

This CDR3 is CAISGERGGTDTQYF. The CDR3 DNA follows: TGTGCCATCAGCGGGGAAAGGGGGGGGACAGATACGCAGTATTTT. The chain uses TRBV10-3 and TRBJ2-3; tentatively, D is TRBD2 (7 bases). Germline V gives CDR1 ENHRY, CDR2 SYGVKD. This CDR3 spans 15 amino acids. The V and J ends lost 6 bases and 3 bases respectively, with 16 bases between them.

The V and J genes are TRBV30 and TRBJ1-2; D unclear. Germline CDR1 reads GTSNPN; CDR2 reads SVGIG (reference sequence). The CDR3 runs 13 residues. Trimming took off 3 bases at V and 1 base at J, with 9 bases between the two ends. This CDR3 is CAWRETNNYGYTF. CDR3 DNA sequence: TGTGCCTGGAGGGAAACCAATAACTATGGCTACACCTTC.

The chain joins TRBV5-1 to TRBJ1-1; D unclear. Germline CDR1 is SGHRS and CDR2 is YFSETQ. The V and J ends lost 4 bases and 1 base respectively, with 11 bases between them. CDR3 length equals 14 residues. The CDR3 loop reads CASSKTPGNTEAFF. In nucleotides, the CDR3 is TGCGCCAGCAGCAAGACACCGGGGAACACTGAAGCTTTCTTT.